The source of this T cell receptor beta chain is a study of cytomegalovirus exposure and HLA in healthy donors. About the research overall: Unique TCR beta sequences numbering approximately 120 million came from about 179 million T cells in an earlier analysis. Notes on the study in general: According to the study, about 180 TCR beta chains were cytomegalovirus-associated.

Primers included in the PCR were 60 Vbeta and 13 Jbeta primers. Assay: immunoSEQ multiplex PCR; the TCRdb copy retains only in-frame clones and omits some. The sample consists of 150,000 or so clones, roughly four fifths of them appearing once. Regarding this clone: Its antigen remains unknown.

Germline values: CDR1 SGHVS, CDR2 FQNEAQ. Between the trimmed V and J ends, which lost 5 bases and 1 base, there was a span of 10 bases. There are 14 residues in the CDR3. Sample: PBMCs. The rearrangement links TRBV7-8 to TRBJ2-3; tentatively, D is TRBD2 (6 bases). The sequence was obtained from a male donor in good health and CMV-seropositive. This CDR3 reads CASSRRGGTDTQYF. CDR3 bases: TGTGCCAGCAGCCGGCGGGGAGGCACAGATACGCAGTATTTT.